This TCR beta chain was captured by sequencing in a study of blood T cell repertoires in COVID-19. On the study more broadly: The analysed material was cDNA or gDNA that came from T cells, B-cell-depleted T cells, or PBMCs.

Self-reported history from a screening survey and questionnaire set each donor's cohort. V was clipped by 0 bases and J by 5 bases, with 10 bases between them. Germline CDR1 and CDR2: MNHNY and SVGAGI (reference sequence). This CDR3 region has 14 residues. The assay was immunoSEQ multiplex PCR, and TCRdb's table has in-frame clones only and misses some. This table holds roughly 200,000 clones, around 82% found once. The rearrangement links TRBV6-6 to TRBJ2-5; tentatively, D is TRBD1 (6 bases). The sample was PBMCs or T cells enriched from blood (not recorded which). The receptor was isolated from a woman in her fifties or sixties who had been exposed to COVID-19. Written as DNA, the CDR3 is TGTGCCAGCAGTTACTCGAAGGGGGTGGAGACCCAGTACTTC. This encodes CASSYSKGVETQYF.